This entry lists 17 T cell receptor beta chains sequenced from one sample in a study of siplizumab effects on memory and regulatory T cells. Using immunoSEQ multiplex PCR, the repertoire was profiled, and TCRdb retains in-frame clones only, with some absent. The sample has over 85,000 clones; 92% are singletons. The sample was CD4+ T cells sorted from blood. These receptor sequences come from a human donor in good health.

The rearrangement joins TRBV7-7 to TRBJ2-1, with TRBD1 as a possible D gene (5 bases). The CDR3 spans 15 residues. Deletions cut 0 bases from V and 8 bases from J, with 14 bases between. The germline V gene encodes CDR1 SSHAT and CDR2 FNYEAQ (reference sequence). DNA of the CDR3: TGTGCCAGCAGCTTAGCGCTAGGGGCCTTACATGAGCAGTTCTTC. It is translated as CASSLALGALHEQFF.

The table lists this clone with a few counts. CDR3 sequence: CASSLMANYGYTF. The CDR3 DNA reads as TGTGCCAGCAGCTTAATGGCTAACTATGGCTACACCTTC. This chain connects TRBV7-2 to TRBJ1-2; D is unclear. The CDR3 has 13 residues. CDR1 and CDR2 from the germline V gene are SGHTA and FQGNSA. The V gene lost 2 bases and the J gene lost 0 bases, with 4 bases spanning the gap.

This sequence joins TRBV15 and TRBJ1-5; D possibly corresponds to TRBD1 (5 bases). V lost 0 bases and J lost 11, with 11 bases in between. The CDR3 runs 13 residues. Germline V lookup: CDR1 LNHNV, CDR2 YYDKDF (reference sequence). In nucleotides, the CDR3 is TGTGCCACCAGCAGAGATACGGGGGTTTCCCAGCATTTT. It yields the protein CATSRDTGVSQHF.

The chain is built from TRBV28 and TRBJ2-7; a weak D match, TRBD2 (6 bases). The V and J ends lost 5 bases and 4 bases respectively, with 15 bases between them. Germline CDR1 reads MDHEN; CDR2 reads SYDVKM. The CDR3 contains 14 residues. CDR3 sequence: CASSPQGRQYEQYF. The DNA of the CDR3 is TGTGCCAGCAGTCCACAAGGGAGGCAATACGAGCAGTACTTC.

The rearrangement links TRBV28 to TRBJ2-7; D gene ambiguous. The CDR3 runs to 15 residues. Trimming pared 3 bases from V and 0 bases from J, leaving 12 bases between. Germline V gene data show CDR1 as MDHEN and CDR2 as SYDVKM. The CDR3 loop is CASSFTRVSSYEQYF. For the CDR3, the DNA is TGTGCCAGCAGTTTTACCCGGGTGAGCTCCTACGAGCAGTACTTC.

This clone occurred a few times. This chain links TRBV19 with TRBJ2-2; D remains unclear. The CDR3 covers 12 residues. CDR1 and CDR2 from the germline V gene are LNHDA and SQIVND (reference sequence). Trimming stripped 6 bases from V and 3 bases from J, with 5 bases between. CDR3 sequence: CASSRYTGELFF. CDR3 coding DNA: TGTGCCAGTAGCCGTTACACCGGGGAGCTGTTTTTT.

The V and J genes are TRBV19 and TRBJ1-2; D remains ambiguous. The CDR3 has 17 amino acids. V was shortened by 0 bases and J by 4 bases, with 18 bases between the two germline ends. Germline V lookup: CDR1 LNHDA, CDR2 SQIVND (reference sequence). The CDR3 protein is CASSIDWAAGNLYGYTF. The CDR3, as DNA: TGTGCCAGTAGTATAGATTGGGCAGCGGGAAACCTCTATGGCTACACCTTC.

The chain links TRBV5-4 to TRBJ1-6, with D perhaps TRBD1 (5 bases). Trimming pared 4 bases from V and 10 bases from J, leaving 21 bases between. The CDR3 loop spans 16 amino acids. Germline V gives CDR1 SGHNT, CDR2 YYREEE (reference sequence). The CDR3, as DNA: TGTGCCAGCAGCAAAAAGGTCCAGGGCGTTGTCTCACCCCTCCACTTT. Protein: CASSKKVQGVVSPLHF.

The J gene is TRBJ2-7, the V gene TRBV28; weak D call: TRBD2 (5 bases). In germline, CDR1 is MDHEN, CDR2 SYDVKM. Trimming pared 6 bases from V and 0 bases from J, leaving 15 bases between. The CDR3 has 15 amino acids. The CDR3 reads CASSRDYLPSYEQYF. Written as DNA, the CDR3 is TGTGCCAGCAGCCGAGACTACCTGCCCTCCTACGAGCAGTACTTC. The full variable domain, completed using reference TRBV28 and TRBJ2-7, is DVKVTQSSRYLVKRTGEKVFLECVQDMDHENMFWYRQDPGLGLRLIYFSYDVKMKEKGDIPEGYSVSREKKERFSLILESASTNQTSMYLCASSRDYLPSYEQYFGPGTRLTVT.

This clone showed up just once. V gene TRBV6-5 combines with J gene TRBJ1-1; the D is unclear. CDR3 length: 14 residues. V was pared by 6 bases and J by 0 bases, with 11 bases between. Germline-derived CDR1 and CDR2 are MNHEY and SVGAGI. The CDR3 reads CASSSRNLNTEAFF. The CDR3 nucleotides are TGTGCCAGCAGCTCCCGGAATTTGAACACTGAAGCTTTCTTT.

The CDR3 reads CASSRGAVDNEQFF. DNA of the CDR3: TGTGCCAGCAGTCGTGGAGCGGTAGACAATGAGCAGTTCTTC. The V call is TRBV6-5, the J call TRBJ2-1; tentative D call: TRBD2 (5 bases). The CDR3 runs to 14 residues. The germline V and J ends were trimmed by 5 bases and 5 bases, with 13 bases remaining between them. Germline V lookup: CDR1 MNHEY, CDR2 SVGAGI.

The chain recombines TRBV7-9 with TRBJ1-2, with 7 positions matching TRBD1. CDR1 is SEHNR and CDR2 is FQNEAQ in the germline V gene (reference sequence). This CDR3 has 14 amino acids. Unmatched junction bases numbered 7, after V lost 5 bases and J lost 4 bases. CDR3 coding DNA: TGTGCCAGCAGCCTTTGGGACAGTAGCTATGGCTACACCTTC. It is translated as CASSLWDSSYGYTF. The variable domain in full, with the rest retrieved from reference TRBV7-9 and TRBJ1-2, is DTGVSQNPRHKITKRGQNVTFRCDPISEHNRLYWYRQTLGQGPEFLTYFQNEAQLEKSRLLSDRFSAERPKGSFSTLEIQRTEQGDSAMYLCASSLWDSSYGYTFGSGTRLTVV.

The chain joins TRBV7-3 to TRBJ2-2; 7 nucleotides agree with TRBD1. Germline loops: CDR1 SGHTA, CDR2 FQGTGA. With 5 bases clipped from V and 5 bases from J, the junction kept 11 bases outside the gene matches. The CDR3 consists of 16 residues. CDR3 in DNA: TGTGCCAGCAGCACCACCGGGACAGTAAGGACCGGGGAGCTGTTTTTT. Translated: CASSTTGTVRTGELFF.

This chain uses TRBV6-5 with TRBJ2-3; 8 bases are shared with TRBD1. This CDR3 region has 13 residues. V lost 4 bases to trimming and J lost 11 bases; unmatched junction nucleotides: 8. Germline V gene data show CDR1 as MNHEY and CDR2 as SVGAGI. CDR3 bases: TGTGCCAGCAGTTCCCCGGACAGGGTTCAGCAGTATTTT. Its protein is CASSSPDRVQQYF.

V usage is TRBV29-1 and J usage is TRBJ1-6; weak D call: TRBD1 (6 bases). V was shortened by 4 bases and J by 7 bases, with 14 bases between the two germline ends. From germline, CDR1 is SQVTM and CDR2 ANQGSEA. The CDR3 is made up of 14 amino acids. CDR3 bases: TGCAGCGTTGGACAGGACGAAAGGAATTCACCCCTCCACTTT. This encodes CSVGQDERNSPLHF.

This chain links TRBV7-9 with TRBJ2-2; no firm D call. The CDR3 is 13 amino acids. Germline V gene data show CDR1 as SEHNR and CDR2 as FQNEAQ (reference sequence). The ends were cut back, 2 bases at V and 6 bases at J, with 7 bases in the middle. The CDR3 sequence: CASSLLISGELFF. CDR3 coding DNA: TGTGCCAGCAGCTTACTAATTTCCGGGGAGCTGTTTTTT.

This clone has just one count. The V call is TRBV28, the J call TRBJ1-1, with unresolved D. The CDR3 length is 12 residues. The ends were cut back, 6 bases at V and 5 bases at J, with 10 bases in the middle. From germline, CDR1 is MDHEN and CDR2 SYDVKM. Here the CDR3 reads CASRGYETEAFF. The CDR3, as DNA: TGTGCCAGCAGGGGGTATGAAACTGAAGCTTTCTTT.